A selection of T cell receptor beta chains follows, all from one sample in a study of T cells in Graves' hyperthyroidism and ophthalmopathy. MiXCR, run by TCRdb on the multiplex PCR reads, gives a single entry per CDR3 protein. The table records 600,000 or so distinct CDR3 sequences, about 16% of them present only once. The sample consisted of blood. These TCRs come from a woman aged 25 to 39 with Graves' hyperthyroidism. The CDR3 runs from the conserved cysteine through the conserved F or W. The D gene is left open where the match is weak. Expanded clones are given a class, and other clones once, few, many or no size at all.

TRBD2	15	.	TRBV30	TRBJ2-7	CAWSKGLAGANEQYF	TGTGCCTGGAGTAAGGGACTAGCGGGAGCCAACGAGCAGTACTTC
.	14	few	TRBV12-3/TRBV12-4	TRBJ2-1	CASSLAVGYNEQFF	TGTGCCAGCAGTTTAGCGGTGGGATACAATGAGCAGTTCTTC
.	13	.	TRBV28	TRBJ1-2	CASGRFRAQGYTF	TGTGCCAGCGGCCGTTTCCGGGCCCAAGGCTACACCTTC
TRBD1	14	many	TRBV28	TRBJ1-2	CASSQGQGYYGYTF	TGTGCCAGCAGCCAAGGACAGGGGTACTATGGCTACACCTTC
.	18	many	TRBV28	TRBJ1-5	CASSNSHVPAGSNQPQHF	TGTGCCAGCAGTAATAGTCATGTGCCGGCAGGGAGCAATCAGCCCCAGCATTTT
TRBD1	14	.	TRBV20-1	TRBJ1-2	CSARDRGIKDGYTF	TGCAGTGCTAGAGACAGGGGGATCAAGGATGGCTACACCTTC
.	10	.	TRBV7-2	TRBJ2-7	CASANYEQYF	TGTGCCAGCGCTAATTACGAGCAGTACTTC
.	14	many	TRBV7-3	TRBJ1-1	CASSTGLGNTEAFF	TGTGCCAGCAGCACAGGGTTGGGGAACACTGAAGCTTTCTTT
.	13	many	TRBV10-3	TRBJ2-5	CAIRIKPQETQYF	TGTGCCATCAGGATTAAACCGCAAGAGACCCAGTACTTC
.	14	many	TRBV12-5	TRBJ1-2	CASGLATSSYGYTF	TGTGCTAGTGGCCTGGCCACCTCAAGCTATGGCTACACCTTC
TRBD2	16	many	TRBV5-1	TRBJ2-3	CASSVGLAMSTDTQYF	TGCGCCAGCAGCGTCGGACTAGCGATGAGCACAGATACGCAGTATTTT
.	13	many	TRBV18	TRBJ2-2	CASSTGNAGELFF	TGTGCCAGCTCCACAGGGAACGCCGGGGAGCTGTTTTTT
TRBD2	14	few	TRBV20-1	TRBJ2-2	CSAPRRGSTGELFF	TGCAGTGCTCCCCGACGCGGGAGCACCGGGGAGCTGTTTTTT
.	13	.	TRBV15	TRBJ1-4	CATRHGSNEKLFF	TGTGCCACCCGCCACGGGTCTAATGAAAAACTGTTTTTT